Shown below are 19 T cell receptor beta chains from a single sample sequenced in a study of shared clonotypes between healthy human individuals. Libraries were prepared by immunoSEQ multiplex PCR; TCRdb keeps only in-frame clonotypes and omits some of them. The table includes approximately 2.1 million clones, about 92% detected once. The sample consisted of naive CD4+ T cells from PBMCs. The subset is: CD45RA+ positively selected. The receptor set was obtained from a man between 18 and 29 years old in good health. Some clones in this sample may be carry-over from other donors' samples.

The V and J genes are TRBV29-1 and TRBJ1-3; D call uncertain. V was pared by 3 bases and J by 4 bases, with 10 bases between. The CDR3 runs 13 residues. Germline V lookup: CDR1 SQVTM, CDR2 ANQGSEA. The CDR3 loop is CSVELGVGNTIYF. In DNA, the CDR3 is TGCAGCGTTGAGCTAGGTGTGGGAAACACCATATATTTT.

The chain recombines TRBV5-4 with TRBJ1-1; no definite D call. Germline V gene lookup returns CDR1 SGHNT and CDR2 YYREEE (reference sequence). CDR3 size: 14 residues. V was shortened by 3 bases and J by 1 base, with 10 bases between the two germline ends. DNA of the CDR3: TGTGCCAGCAGCTCGGACTGGAGGAACACTGAAGCTTTCTTT. This sequence encodes CASSSDWRNTEAFF.

V and J are TRBV5-1 and TRBJ2-7; 10 bases align to TRBD1. J lost 4 bases, V lost 0 bases, and 4 bases had no gene match. The CDR3 length is 15 residues. Per the germline V gene, CDR1 is SGHRS and CDR2 is YFSETQ. CDR3 coding DNA: TGCGCCAGCAGCTTGGGGCAGGGACAGGGGTACGAGCAGTACTTC. Amino acids: CASSLGQGQGYEQYF.

CDR3 region: CASSFYRQISTIYF. In DNA, the CDR3 is TGTGCCAGCAGCTTCTATCGTCAGATAAGCACCATATATTTT. The chain employs TRBV5-6 and TRBJ1-3; D ambiguous. This CDR3 comprises 14 residues. Germline V lookup: CDR1 SGHDT, CDR2 YYEEEE. V was pared by 2 bases and J by 9 bases, with 15 bases between.

The V gene is TRBV30, the J gene TRBJ1-2; the D gene is possibly TRBD1 (5 bases). The germline V and J ends were trimmed by 1 base and 6 bases, with 9 bases remaining between them. The CDR3 consists of 12 residues. The germline V gene has CDR1 GTSNPN and CDR2 SVGIG (reference sequence). The CDR3 bases are TGTGCCTGGAGTGCAGGGATCCATGGCTACACCTTC. As protein: CAWSAGIHGYTF.

This clone was seen once. The chain combines TRBV7-3 with TRBJ2-3; 7 bases are shared with TRBD1. V lost 6 bases and J lost 2; bases outside the gene matches: 8. CDR3 length: 15 residues. The germline V gene encodes CDR1 SGHTA and CDR2 FQGTGA. The CDR3 is CASRPPGQNTDTQYF. CDR3 DNA: TGTGCCAGCAGGCCTCCGGGACAGAACACAGATACGCAGTATTTT.

This clone showed up just once. The chain is built from TRBV5-4 and TRBJ1-1; D is unresolved. The CDR3 is made up of 14 amino acids. The V gene's germline CDR1 is SGHNT and CDR2 YYREEE (reference sequence). V gave up 1 base and J gave up 4 bases, with 11 bases separating them. The CDR3 DNA reads TGTGCCAGCAGCTTGAGTATGGGTAGCACTGAAGCTTTCTTT. Translation gives CASSLSMGSTEAFF.

This clone was observed a single time. The chain couples TRBV6-5 to TRBJ1-1; D possibly corresponds to TRBD1 (5 bases). Trimming took 4 bases from V and 5 from J, leaving 17 bases between them. This CDR3 spans 15 amino acids. Germline lookup yields CDR1 MNHEY and CDR2 SVGAGI. The CDR3: CASSSPDSLGTEAFF. The CDR3 DNA reads TGTGCCAGCAGTTCGCCCGACAGTTTGGGGACTGAAGCTTTCTTT.

Turning to this clone: The same CDR3 arises from other DNA sequences in this sample as well. This chain connects TRBV30 to TRBJ2-1; 15 nucleotides line up with TRBD2. The trim removed 1 base at V and 7 bases at J, leaving 2 bases unmatched. The CDR3 covers 15 residues. Looked up from germline, CDR1 is GTSNPN and CDR2 is SVGIG (reference sequence). CDR3 region: CAWSAGTSGRNEQFF. CDR3 coding DNA: TGTGCCTGGAGTGCTGGGACTAGCGGGAGGAATGAGCAGTTCTTC. Filled out from reference TRBV30 and TRBJ2-1, the complete variable domain reads SQTIHQWPATLVQPVGSPLSLECTVEGTSNPNLYWYRQAAGRGLQLLFYSVGIGQISSEVPQNLSASRPQDRQFILSSKKLLLSDSGFYLCAWSAGTSGRNEQFFGPGTRLTVL.

Comments on this clone: At one of its ends the junction is not consistent with the germline gene, which may arise from a read error. This chain connects TRBV28 to TRBJ2-7; 8 nucleotides agree with TRBD2. CDR3 size: 12 residues. Germline V gene lookup returns CDR1 MDHEN and CDR2 SYDVKM. This CDR3 reads CASSFPGGAGEF. As DNA, the CDR3 is TGTGCCAGCAGTTTCCCGGGGGGGGCAGGGGAATTC. Variable domain in full (rest from reference TRBV28 and TRBJ2-7): DVKVTQSSRYLVKRTGEKVFLECVQDMDHENMFWYRQDPGLGLRLIYFSYDVKMKEKGDIPEGYSVSREKKERFSLILESASTNQTSMYLCASSFPGGAGEFGPGTRLTVT.

The chain uses TRBV30 and TRBJ2-7; no clear D gene. There are 13 residues in the CDR3. V shed 6 bases and J shed 2 bases, with 14 bases lying between them. Germline assignment: CDR1 GTSNPN and CDR2 SVGIG (reference sequence). The CDR3 sequence: CACVKTGPYEQYF. DNA of the CDR3: TGTGCCTGTGTAAAGACCGGGCCCTACGAGCAGTACTTC.

The rearrangement links TRBV25-1 to TRBJ2-2; the D is unclear. CDR1 and CDR2 from the germline V gene are MGHDK and SYGVNS. With 6 bases removed from V and 2 bases from J, the gap between germline ends came to 13 bases. This CDR3 region has 15 residues. The CDR3 spells CASSPEARNTGELFF. Written as DNA, the CDR3 is TGTGCCAGCAGCCCCGAGGCCCGAAACACCGGGGAGCTGTTTTTT.

This chain uses TRBV7-9 with TRBJ2-1, with 13 bases matching TRBD2. Per the germline V gene, CDR1 is SEHNR and CDR2 is FQNEAQ (reference sequence). This CDR3 is 16 amino acids long. Trimming at V came to 1 base and at J to 8 bases, leaving 5 bases not matched to a gene. CDR3 protein: CASSLGTSGSLDEQFF. For the CDR3, the DNA is TGTGCCAGCAGCTTAGGGACTAGCGGGAGTTTGGATGAGCAGTTCTTC.

The chain's CDR3 is CAWSVPGLLPYEQYF. The CDR3 region has the DNA TGTGCCTGGAGTGTACCGGGATTGCTACCCTACGAGCAGTACTTC. This chain joins TRBV30 and TRBJ2-7; a possible D gene is TRBD2 (5 bases). The CDR3 spans 15 residues. V shed 0 bases and J shed 2 bases, with 14 bases lying between them. The germline gives CDR1 GTSNPN, CDR2 SVGIG (reference sequence). The whole variable domain, filled in from reference TRBV30 and TRBJ2-7, reads SQTIHQWPATLVQPVGSPLSLECTVEGTSNPNLYWYRQAAGRGLQLLFYSVGIGQISSEVPQNLSASRPQDRQFILSSKKLLLSDSGFYLCAWSVPGLLPYEQYFGPGTRLTVT.

This chain links TRBV30 with TRBJ2-3, with D perhaps assigned TRBD1 or TRBD2 (5 bases each). V shed 2 bases and J shed 2 bases, with 23 bases lying between them. CDR1 GTSNPN and CDR2 SVGIG come from the germline V gene (reference sequence). The CDR3 loop spans 18 amino acids. The CDR3 region has the DNA TGTGCCTGGAGTTGGGGGAGCGGAGGCCCCCCTTTCACAGATACGCAGTATTTT. Protein product: CAWSWGSGGPPFTDTQYF.

For this clone: This specimen includes other DNA sequences encoding the same CDR3. The chain recombines TRBV2 with TRBJ2-7, with D unclear. Germline CDR1 SNHLY, CDR2 FYNNEI. Trimming took off 4 bases at V and 4 bases at J, with 5 bases between the two ends. There are 11 residues in the CDR3. The CDR3 region is CASSVEYEQYF. CDR3 bases: TGTGCCAGCAGTGTGGAGTACGAGCAGTACTTC. Variable domain in full (rest from reference TRBV2 and TRBJ2-7): EPEVTQTPSHQVTQMGQEVILRCVPISNHLYFYWYRQILGQKVEFLVSFYNNEISEKSEIFDDQFSVERPDGSNFTLKIRSTKLEDSAMYFCASSVEYEQYFGPGTRLTVT.

The genes are TRBV28 and TRBJ1-5, with D perhaps matching TRBD1 (5 bases). Germline values: CDR1 MDHEN, CDR2 SYDVKM. Between the trimmed V and J ends, which lost 8 bases and 6 bases, there was a span of 17 bases. This CDR3 contains 14 residues. In DNA form, the CDR3 reads TGTGCCAGCCGGCCTGGACACCGTCCTCAGCCCCAGCATTTT. It encodes CASRPGHRPQPQHF.

The chain employs TRBV10-3 and TRBJ1-1; D uncertain. Germline assignment: CDR1 ENHRY and CDR2 SYGVKD. V lost 7 bases, J lost 11 bases, and 23 bases lay in between. The CDR3 is 14 residues long. CDR3 residues: CAIKGTILAGSAFF. CDR3 in DNA: TGTGCCATCAAGGGAACCATATTGGCCGGGTCGGCTTTCTTT.

V usage is TRBV7-9 and J usage is TRBJ2-3; 8 bases agree with TRBD1. In germline, CDR1 is SEHNR, CDR2 FQNEAQ (reference sequence). The CDR3 has 15 residues. The junction had 6 bases not matched to a gene; V was cut back by 4 bases and J by 3 bases. The CDR3 sequence: CASSSDRTGTDTQYF. Here the CDR3 DNA reads TGTGCCAGCAGCTCCGATCGGACAGGGACAGATACGCAGTATTTT.